This is a list of T cell receptor beta chains from one sample in a study of glioma-infiltrating T cells. TCRdb re-called the multiplex PCR reads with MiXCR, one entry per CDR3 protein. Of under 150,000 distinct CDR3 sequences in the sample, approximately 26% are singletons; the top ten hold around a quarter. Sample: glioma tissue, nonneoplastic brain tissue, or PBMCs (not recorded which). The receptors were gathered from a human donor with low-grade glioma or glioblastoma, undergoing nonglioma brain surgery, or in good health (not recorded which). CDR3s include the opening cysteine and the closing phenylalanine or tryptophan. The D gene is left open where the match is weak. Rows give clone size only sometimes, using once, few, many, or a class for an expanded clone.

V gene: TRBV24-1
clone size: few
D gene: .
J gene: TRBJ2-1
CDR3 DNA: TGTGCCACCAGTGATTCTTCCAACAATGAGCAGTTCTTC
CDR3 protein: CATSDSSNNEQFF

V gene: TRBV19
clone size: .
D gene: .
J gene: TRBJ1-2
CDR3 DNA: TGTGCCAGTAGTATATCGGTGGGGATTGGCTACACCTTC
CDR3 protein: CASSISVGIGYTF

V gene: TRBV2
clone size: .
D gene: .
J gene: TRBJ2-5
CDR3 DNA: TGTGCCAGCAGAGTCCACCCAGGAGAGACCCAGTACTTC
CDR3 protein: CASRVHPGETQYF

V gene: TRBV29-1
clone size: .
D gene: .
J gene: TRBJ1-1
CDR3 DNA: TGCAGCGTTGAAGAGGGGTACACTGAAGCTTTCTTT
CDR3 protein: CSVEEGYTEAFF

V gene: TRBV7-9
clone size: few
D gene: .
J gene: TRBJ2-1
CDR3 DNA: TGTGCCAGCAGCTCCCCAGGGGAAAATGAGCAGTTCTTC
CDR3 protein: CASSSPGENEQFF

V gene: TRBV5-1
clone size: .
D gene: TRBD1
J gene: TRBJ1-5
CDR3 DNA: TGCGCCAGCAGCTTGGGGAGGGGGCAGGCCCAGCATTTT
CDR3 protein: CASSLGRGQAQHF

V gene: TRBV27
clone size: .
D gene: .
J gene: TRBJ1-6
CDR3 DNA: TGTGCCAGCAGTTCATTCTCGGGGATCCCCTATAATTCACCCCTCCACTTT
CDR3 protein: CASSSFSGIPYNSPLHF

V gene: TRBV6-1
clone size: .
D gene: .
J gene: TRBJ1-6
CDR3 DNA: TGTGCCAGCAGAGCGGCTGGTGGTAATTCACCCCTCCACTTT
CDR3 protein: CASRAAGGNSPLHF

V gene: TRBV7-9
clone size: few
D gene: .
J gene: TRBJ1-5
CDR3 DNA: TGTGCCAGCAGCCGGTGGCAAGATAGCAATCAGCCCCAGCATTTT
CDR3 protein: CASSRWQDSNQPQHF

V gene: TRBV7-9
clone size: .
D gene: .
J gene: TRBJ2-1
CDR3 DNA: TGTGCCAGCAGCTTAACCCACAATGAGCAGTTCTTC
CDR3 protein: CASSLTHNEQFF

V gene: TRBV2
clone size: .
D gene: .
J gene: TRBJ2-1
CDR3 DNA: TGTGCCAGCAGTGAAGCGAGGCTAGCCTACAATGAGCAGTTCTTC
CDR3 protein: CASSEARLAYNEQFF

V gene: TRBV2
clone size: .
D gene: .
J gene: TRBJ2-3
CDR3 DNA: TGTGCCAGCAGTGGTCTCTGGGGGGGCACAGATACGCAGTATTTT
CDR3 protein: CASSGLWGGTDTQYF